The next 2 T cell receptor beta chains were all read from a single sample in a study of control samples from healthy donors and cancer patients. Generated by immunoSEQ multiplex PCR, the TCRdb table keeps only in-frame clones and is missing some. The data hold 260,000 or so clones, with approximately 80% observed a single time. Sample: PBMCs. The receptors originated from a woman in her sixties or seventies with lung cancer.

This clone was counted only a few times. The rearrangement joins TRBV3-1 (or the pseudogene TRBV3-2) to TRBJ1-1; D unresolved. V lost 0 bases and J 4 bases, leaving 9 bases between the germline ends. The CDR3 runs 14 residues. Germline V gives CDR1 LGHDT, CDR2 YNNKEL (reference sequence). CDR3: CASSQEFLVTEAFF. CDR3 DNA: TGTGCCAGCAGCCAAGAATTTTTAGTCACTGAAGCTTTCTTT.

The V and J genes are TRBV10-3 and TRBJ2-1; TRBD2 might be the D (5 bases). From germline, CDR1 is ENHRY and CDR2 SYGVKD. Trimming removed 4 bases from V and 3 bases from J, with 19 bases in between. The CDR3 spans 17 residues. The CDR3 loop is CAISGYSLERDYNEQFF. DNA for the CDR3: TGTGCCATCAGTGGCTACTCCCTAGAGAGGGACTACAATGAGCAGTTCTTC.